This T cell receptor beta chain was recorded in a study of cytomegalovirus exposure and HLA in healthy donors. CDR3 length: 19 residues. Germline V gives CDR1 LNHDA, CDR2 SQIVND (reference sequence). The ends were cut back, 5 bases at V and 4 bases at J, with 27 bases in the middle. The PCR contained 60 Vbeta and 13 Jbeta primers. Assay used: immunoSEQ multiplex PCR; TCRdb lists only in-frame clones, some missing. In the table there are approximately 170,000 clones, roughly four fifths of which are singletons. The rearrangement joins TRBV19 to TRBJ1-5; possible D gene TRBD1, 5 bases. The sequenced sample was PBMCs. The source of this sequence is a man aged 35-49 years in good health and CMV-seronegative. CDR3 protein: CASSPQSTVTALGNQPQHF. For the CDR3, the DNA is TGTGCCAGTAGTCCCCAATCGACAGTAACTGCCTTAGGGAATCAGCCCCAGCATTTT.